Sequencing of this T cell receptor (beta chain) was carried out in a study of technical replicates of blood from a few donors. The CDR3 is 13 residues long. The ends were cut back, 4 bases at V and 7 bases at J, with 14 bases in the middle. The germline V gene encodes CDR1 SGHNT and CDR2 YYREEE (reference sequence). The repertoire was sequenced with immunoSEQ multiplex PCR; TCRdb's copy has only in-frame clones and lacks some. This table has 75,000 to 95,000 clones, 85% to 95% appearing once. The sequence came from a human donor in good health. Sequencing was done on a sample of T cells isolated from PBMCs. The gene calls are TRBV5-4 and TRBJ1-2; D gene uncertain. The CDR3 DNA is TGTGCCAGCAGCCTTTCTAGTGGCGGTGGCTACACCTTC. Its protein product is CASSLSSGGGYTF.